Listed below are T cell receptor beta chains from one sample, sequenced in a study of human T cells and chemical hapten exposure. TCRdb re-derived calls from the RACE reads in MiXCR, one entry per CDR3 protein. The data contain about 82,000 distinct CDR3 sequences, over 10% of them singletons. Sequenced here: whole blood, sampled in connection with sensitization to the hapten diphenylcyclopropenone (DPC). The receptors stem from a woman aged 50 to 60 with alopecia areata. Some clones in this sample may be carry-over from other donors' samples. Both conserved end residues are part of each CDR3. The order of the fields is V gene, J gene, D gene, clone size, CDR3 protein, CDR3 DNA. A D gene is named only where the DNA matches it firmly. The size field is filled for only some rows; it gives once, few, many or a size class.

>TRBV11-2|TRBJ2-3|NA|few
CASSLVPSTDTQYF
TGTGCCAGCAGCTTAGTTCCTAGCACAGATACGCAGTATTTT
>TRBV9|TRBJ2-3|TRBD2|NA
CASSPRLASSTDTQYF
TGTGCCAGCAGCCCCCGACTAGCGAGTTCAACAGATACGCAGTATTTT
>TRBV10-3|TRBJ2-7|NA|NA
CAISDRDEQYF
TGTGCCATCAGTGATAGGGACGAGCAGTACTTC
>TRBV7-2|TRBJ2-7|NA|many
CASSFERVATYEQYF
TGTGCCAGCAGCTTCGAGCGGGTCGCAACCTACGAGCAGTACTTC
>TRBV3-1|TRBJ2-3|NA|NA
CASSPQGQLLNTQYF
TGTGCCAGCAGCCCGCAGGGACAACTCTTGAATACGCAGTATTTT
>TRBV29-1|TRBJ2-5|TRBD1|many
CSVEPLPTSTGTRTQYF
TGCAGCGTTGAACCACTCCCGACCTCGACAGGGACGAGGACCCAGTACTTC
>TRBV29-1|TRBJ2-3|NA|NA
CSVAQGLTDTQYF
TGCAGCGTTGCCCAAGGGCTCACAGATACGCAGTATTTT
>TRBV2|TRBJ2-5|NA|NA
CASLQGLPPETQYF
TGTGCCAGCCTTCAGGGCCTGCCGCCAGAGACCCAGTACTTC
>TRBV11-2|TRBJ2-3|TRBD2|many
CASSSPREGRHTQYF
TGTGCCAGCAGCTCCCCCCGGGAGGGCCGTCATACGCAGTATTTT
>TRBV6-5|TRBJ1-1|NA|NA
CASSRMADSFDTEAFF
TGTGCCAGCAGTCGAATGGCGGACAGTTTTGACACTGAAGCTTTCTTT
>TRBV20-1|TRBJ2-2|NA|few
CSARELDKGNTGELFF
TGCAGTGCTAGAGAGCTGGACAAGGGAAACACCGGGGAGCTGTTTTTT
>TRBV10-2|TRBJ2-1|NA|few
CASGPLDNEQFF
TGCGCCAGCGGCCCGCTGGACAATGAGCAGTTCTTC
>TRBV12-3/TRBV12-4|TRBJ2-1|TRBD2|NA
CASSFRTSGGHNEQFF
TGTGCCAGCAGTTTTAGGACTAGCGGGGGCCACAATGAGCAGTTCTTC
>TRBV4-1|TRBJ2-4|TRBD1|many
CASSNRDRVVKGDIQYF
TGCGCCAGCAGCAACCGGGACAGGGTGGTTAAGGGAGACATTCAGTACTTC
>TRBV3-1|TRBJ2-7|TRBD2|few
CASSQGVAGWGEQYF
TGTGCCAGCAGCCAAGGGGTAGCGGGATGGGGCGAGCAGTACTTC
>TRBV20-1|TRBJ2-1|TRBD1|few
CSAHQGALHNEQFF
TGCAGTGCTCACCAGGGGGCACTTCACAATGAGCAGTTCTTC
>TRBV7-9|TRBJ1-1|NA|NA
CASSPTTGLNTEAFF
TGTGCCAGCAGCCCGACGACAGGCCTGAACACTGAAGCTTTCTTT
>TRBV6-5|TRBJ2-7|TRBD1|few
CASSFGQEIPYEQYF
TGTGCCAGCAGTTTCGGACAGGAGATCCCCTACGAGCAGTACTTC
>TRBV29-1|TRBJ2-7|TRBD1|NA
CSVGQGDEQYF
TGCAGCGTAGGACAGGGGGACGAGCAGTACTTC
>TRBV19|TRBJ2-1|NA|NA
CASSILGNEQFF
TGTGCCAGTAGTATCTTAGGCAATGAGCAGTTCTTC
>TRBV3-1|TRBJ1-1|NA|few
CASSSIDRISTEAFF
TGTGCCAGCAGTTCAATCGACAGGATTTCCACTGAAGCTTTCTTT
>TRBV20-1|TRBJ1-4|NA|few
CSALSPNEKLFF
TGCAGTGCTTTAAGTCCTAATGAAAAACTGTTTTTT
>TRBV29-1|TRBJ2-2|NA|many
CSAADRSNTGELFF
TGCAGCGCGGCAGACCGATCGAACACCGGGGAGCTGTTTTTT
>TRBV6-6|TRBJ2-3|TRBD1|NA
CASSYGQGADTQYF
TGTGCCAGCAGTTACGGACAGGGGGCAGATACGCAGTATTTT
>TRBV20-1|TRBJ2-3|TRBD2|few
CSAKIGTSGLTDTQYF
TGCAGTGCCAAAATCGGGACTAGCGGTCTCACAGATACGCAGTATTTT
>TRBV7-9|TRBJ2-3|TRBD2|many
CASSGPRGLAGSTSTDTQYF
TGTGCCAGCAGCGGCCCCCGCGGACTAGCGGGATCCACCAGCACAGATACGCAGTATTTT
>TRBV7-9|TRBJ1-2|TRBD1|many
CASSSGQAFYGYTF
TGTGCCAGCAGCTCGGGACAGGCCTTCTATGGCTACACCTTC
>TRBV18|TRBJ1-1|NA|few
CASSLEPVTEAFF
TGTGCCAGCTCACTAGAACCGGTCACTGAAGCTTTCTTT
>TRBV2|TRBJ1-2|TRBD1|NA
CASSRGTDYGYTF
TGTGCCAGCAGTCGAGGGACAGACTATGGCTACACCTTC
>TRBV6-5|TRBJ2-7|NA|many
CAPKEGRVSSYEQYF
TGTGCCCCCAAAGAGGGTAGAGTAAGCTCCTACGAGCAGTACTTC
>TRBV7-9|TRBJ1-2|NA|many
CASSATAKLDGYTF
TGTGCCAGCAGCGCTACAGCTAAGTTGGATGGCTACACCTTC
>TRBV29-1|TRBJ2-3|TRBD2|many
CSVSLAGGSDTQYF
TGCAGCGTTTCGCTTGCGGGAGGATCAGATACGCAGTATTTT
>TRBV3-1|TRBJ1-3|TRBD1|many
CASSPTGTGDTIYF
TGTGCCAGCAGCCCGACCGGGACAGGGGACACCATATATTTT
>TRBV7-9|TRBJ2-3|TRBD2|few
CASSLAGEGGTSTDTQYF
TGTGCCAGCAGCCTAGCGGGAGAAGGGGGAACTAGCACAGATACGCAGTATTTT
>TRBV10-3|TRBJ1-5|NA|NA
CAIAKASDQPQHF
TGTGCCATCGCCAAGGCGAGCGATCAGCCCCAGCATTTT
>TRBV6-6|TRBJ1-3|NA|NA
CASSYNRQDIGTIYF
TGTGCCAGCAGTTACAACAGACAGGATATAGGCACCATATATTTT
>TRBV20-1|TRBJ1-4|NA|many
CSARDEGRNEKLFF
TGCAGTGCTAGAGATGAAGGACGGAATGAAAAACTGTTTTTT
>TRBV19|TRBJ2-4|NA|many
CASSMGSLAKNIQYF
TGTGCCAGTAGTATGGGATCACTAGCCAAAAACATTCAGTACTTC
>TRBV5-1|TRBJ2-3|NA|once
CASSLALAGEKYF
TGCGCCAGCAGCTTGGCTTTGGCAGGGGAGAAGTATTTT
>TRBV5-6|TRBJ2-3|NA|NA
CASASAPPDTQYF
TGTGCCAGCGCTAGCGCCCCTCCGGATACGCAGTATTTT
>TRBV20-1|TRBJ2-1|TRBD2|NA
CSATGTSDYNEQFF
TGCAGTGCAACCGGGACTAGCGACTACAATGAGCAGTTCTTC
>TRBV12-3/TRBV12-4|TRBJ1-1|TRBD1|many
CASRRDRGDTEAFF
TGTGCCAGCAGAAGGGACAGGGGGGACACTGAAGCTTTCTTT
>TRBV29-1|TRBJ1-1|TRBD1|NA
CSVEVRTGLNTEAFF
TGCAGCGTTGAAGTCAGGACAGGGTTGAACACTGAAGCTTTCTTT
>TRBV7-9|TRBJ2-7|NA|NA
CASSPGTPYEQYF
TGTGCCAGCAGCCCAGGGACCCCCTACGAGCAGTACTTC
>TRBV7-8|TRBJ2-2|NA|many
CASSSRVALNTGELFF
TGTGCCAGCAGCTCTAGAGTGGCTTTGAACACCGGGGAGCTGTTTTTT
>TRBV6-1|TRBJ1-6|NA|NA
CASSEGAQNSPLHF
TGTGCCAGCAGTGAAGGGGCGCAGAATTCACCCCTCCACTTT
>TRBV20-1|TRBJ1-5|TRBD1|NA
CSAMGRTGVNQPQHF
TGCAGTGCTATGGGACGGACAGGGGTGAATCAGCCCCAGCATTTT
>TRBV27|TRBJ2-7|NA|many
CASSGQPPPYEQYF
TGTGCCAGCAGCGGACAGCCACCACCATACGAGCAGTACTTC
>TRBV10-3|TRBJ2-1|TRBD2|few
CAISEWVAGTRNEQFF
TGTGCCATCAGTGAGTGGGTAGCGGGAACAAGAAATGAGCAGTTCTTC
>TRBV28|TRBJ1-2|TRBD1|NA
CASRGRGTEFYGYTF
TGTGCCAGCAGGGGACGTGGGACAGAGTTCTATGGCTACACCTTC
>TRBV5-1|TRBJ1-1|NA|NA
CASSPNPTDSNTEAFF
TGCGCCAGCAGCCCCAACCCGACAGATTCGAACACTGAAGCTTTCTTT
>TRBV7-9|TRBJ2-7|NA|many
CASSFVGQTYEQYF
TGTGCCAGCAGCTTCGTAGGACAGACCTACGAGCAGTACTTC
>TRBV12-3/TRBV12-4|TRBJ2-2|NA|many
CASSLFGDGELFF
TGTGCCAGCAGCCTCTTCGGGGACGGGGAGCTGTTTTTT
>TRBV20-1|TRBJ2-1|NA|NA
CSALPHHSSYNEQFF
TGCAGTGCCCTACCCCATCACAGCTCCTACAATGAGCAGTTCTTC
>TRBV7-9|TRBJ2-1|NA|medium-sized
CASTYSGDEQFF
TGTGCCAGCACCTATAGCGGAGATGAGCAGTTCTTC
>TRBV10-1|TRBJ2-1|TRBD2|many
CASSETSGLRQFF
TGCGCCAGCAGTGAGACTAGCGGGTTGAGGCAGTTCTTC
>TRBV10-3|TRBJ2-7|NA|many
CAISESRGSSAEQYF
TGTGCCATCAGTGAGTCGAGGGGATCATCGGCCGAGCAGTACTTC
>TRBV7-8|TRBJ2-7|TRBD1|few
CASSSTGTVGSYEQYF
TGTGCCAGCAGCTCGACAGGGACGGTAGGGTCCTACGAGCAGTACTTC
>TRBV19|TRBJ2-3|NA|many
CASSIEGTSSARDTQYF
TGTGCCAGTAGTATAGAGGGGACCTCGTCGGCTCGAGATACGCAGTATTTT
>TRBV28|TRBJ1-2|NA|NA
CASSLLGYYGYTF
TGTGCCAGCAGTTTACTGGGATACTATGGCTACACCTTC